The T cell receptor beta chain under discussion was sequenced for a study of blood T cell repertoires in COVID-19. This clone appeared a few times. The assay was immunoSEQ multiplex PCR, and TCRdb's table has in-frame clones only and misses some. The table shows approximately 270,000 clones, with approximately 85% occurring only once. This CDR3 spans 16 amino acids. Deletions cut 0 bases from V and 0 bases from J, with 11 bases between. Germline CDR1 is MNHNY and CDR2 is SVGAGI (reference sequence). The specimen was peripheral blood. The V and J genes are TRBV6-6 and TRBJ1-2; D remains unclear. This TCR came from a woman in her seventies with acute or convalescent COVID-19. The CDR3 reads CASSYSRQVANYGYTF. The DNA of the CDR3 is TGTGCCAGCAGTTACTCACGTCAGGTAGCTAACTATGGCTACACCTTC.